The 31 T cell receptor beta chains below were found in one sample sequenced in a study of CD8+ T cells in alopecia areata. Regarding treatment: oral pan-JAK inhibitor, 5-10 mg twice daily. cDNA serving as the sequencing template came from extracted, reverse transcribed RNA. Assay: immunoSEQ multiplex PCR; the TCRdb copy retains only in-frame clones and omits some. The sample consists of 160,000 or so clones, 58% of them appearing once. Sequencing used CD4+ T cells sorted from blood, obtained at approximately week 60, from a patient treated with tofacitinib. These receptors came from a human donor with alopecia areata.

CDR3 protein: CASSLTAGSDSPLHF. The CDR3, as DNA: TGTGCCAGCAGCTTAACGGCAGGGTCGGATTCACCCCTCCACTTT. The chain combines TRBV7-6 with TRBJ1-6; maybe TRBD1 (5 bases). Germline V gene data show CDR1 as SGHVS and CDR2 as FNYEAQ. Trimming left V 2 bases short and J 8 bases short, with 13 bases between. There are 15 residues in the CDR3.

V gene TRBV28 combines with J gene TRBJ2-1; the D gene is possibly TRBD2 (5 bases). This CDR3 has 13 amino acids. Germline V CDR1 and CDR2: MDHEN, SYDVKM. The V and J ends lost 4 bases and 15 bases respectively, with 19 bases between them. In nucleotides, the CDR3 is TGTGCCAGCAGTTCGAACCAAATAACTAGACCGTTCTTC. This translates into CASSSNQITRPFF.

The rearrangement joins TRBV7-9 to TRBJ1-1; D might be TRBD1 (5 bases). The CDR3 extends over 14 amino acids. Trimming shortened V by 3 bases and J by 2 bases, and 10 bases separated the two germline ends. Germline V lookup: CDR1 SEHNR, CDR2 FQNEAQ (reference sequence). The CDR3 loop is CASSFGGVNTEAFF. DNA of the CDR3: TGTGCCAGCAGCTTTGGAGGGGTAAACACTGAAGCTTTCTTT.

The genes are TRBV11-2 and TRBJ2-5, with no clear D. CDR3 length: 12 amino acids. V shed 4 bases and J shed 2 bases, with 5 bases lying between them. Germline CDR1 SGHAT, CDR2 FQNNGV. CDR3 residues: CASSSIQETQYF. The DNA of the CDR3 is TGTGCCAGCAGCTCGATACAAGAGACCCAGTACTTC.

The rearrangement joins TRBV13 to TRBJ2-7; D is undetermined. Trimming removed 4 bases from V and 2 bases from J, with 15 bases in between. The CDR3 is 15 residues long. CDR1 is PRHDT, CDR2 FYEKMQ, per germline (reference sequence). This CDR3 is CASSSVSPRTYEQYF. In DNA, the CDR3 is TGTGCCAGCAGCTCGGTCTCACCGCGGACCTACGAGCAGTACTTC.

The chain joins TRBV30 to TRBJ2-5, with D possibly being TRBD2 (6 bases). Germline V gives CDR1 GTSNPN, CDR2 SVGIG (reference sequence). The CDR3 has 12 amino acids. V dropped 3 bases and J dropped 4 bases, with 9 bases sitting between them. The CDR3 loop is CAWRSGVETQYF. Written as DNA, the CDR3 is TGTGCCTGGAGGTCGGGGGTAGAGACCCAGTACTTC.

This clone was found many times. The V gene is TRBV12-5, the J gene TRBJ2-4; 10 bases are shared with TRBD1. Looked up from germline, CDR1 is LGHNT and CDR2 is FRNRAP. The CDR3 runs 17 residues. Trimming cost V 4 bases and J 3 bases; bases outside gene matches: 9. For the CDR3, the DNA is TGTGCTAGTGGTTCCCTCGGGACAGGGGATGTCAAAAACATTCAGTACTTC. Translated: CASGSLGTGDVKNIQYF. Filled out from reference TRBV12-5 and TRBJ2-4, the complete variable domain reads DARVTQTPRHKVTEMGQEVTMRCQPILGHNTVFWYRQTMMQGLELLAYFRNRAPLDDSGMPKDRFSAEMPDATLATLKIQPSEPRDSAVYFCASGSLGTGDVKNIQYFGAGTRLSVL.

This clone was picked up a small number of times. The V gene is TRBV29-1, the J gene TRBJ2-3, with 9 bases that match TRBD2. This CDR3 has 11 amino acids. CDR1 SQVTM and CDR2 ANQGSEA come from the germline V gene. The ends lost 7 bases at V and 14 bases at J; junction bases unmatched: 10. The CDR3 is CSGTSGRIPYF. The CDR3 bases are TGCAGCGGAACTAGCGGGCGGATCCCGTATTTT.

The chain employs TRBV4-1 and TRBJ2-1; either TRBD1 or TRBD2 may supply D (7 bases each). The germline gives CDR1 MGHRA, CDR2 YSYEKL. The CDR3 has 17 residues. V dropped 0 bases and J dropped 3 bases, with 15 bases sitting between them. The CDR3 sequence: CASSQEGTTGVYNEQFF. The DNA for the CDR3 is TGCGCCAGCAGCCAAGAAGGGACTACAGGGGTCTACAATGAGCAGTTCTTC.

This chain connects TRBV30 to TRBJ1-6; D possibly corresponds to TRBD1 (6 bases). Per the germline V gene, CDR1 is GTSNPN and CDR2 is SVGIG (reference sequence). V lost 2 bases, J lost 7 bases, and 9 bases lay in between. This CDR3 has 13 amino acids. In nucleotides, the CDR3 is TGTGCCTGGAGTACAGACAGGAATTCACCCCTCCACTTT. Its translation is CAWSTDRNSPLHF.

This clone is judged medium-sized. The chain recombines TRBV10-3 with TRBJ2-6; no clear D. This CDR3 is 14 amino acids long. Per germline, CDR1 ENHRY and CDR2 SYGVKD. Trimming took off 2 bases at V and 2 bases at J, with 4 bases between the two ends. CDR3 amino acids: CAISETPGANVLTF. In DNA form, the CDR3 reads TGTGCCATCAGTGAGACTCCTGGGGCCAACGTCCTGACTTTC.

V and J are TRBV30 and TRBJ2-6, with TRBD1 matching 7 bases. Germline assignment: CDR1 GTSNPN and CDR2 SVGIG (reference sequence). The ends lost 3 bases at V and 2 bases at J; junction bases unmatched: 4. CDR3 length equals 15 residues. CDR3 bases: TGTGCCTGGAGATACAGGGGTACTGGGGCCAACGTCCTGACTTTC. This translates into CAWRYRGTGANVLTF.

The chain links TRBV7-2 to TRBJ2-7, with D hard to call. V was trimmed by 0 bases and J by 0 bases, leaving 3 bases between them. The CDR3 has 13 amino acids. Germline values: CDR1 SGHTA, CDR2 FQGNSA. As DNA, the CDR3 is TGTGCCAGCAGCTTAGCTACCTCCTACGAGCAGTACTTC. Translating gives CASSLATSYEQYF.

The chain recombines TRBV28 with TRBJ2-7, with D possibly being TRBD1 (5 bases). This CDR3 is built from 13 residues. The germline V and J ends were trimmed by 7 bases and 2 bases, with 12 bases remaining between them. Germline CDR1 is MDHEN and CDR2 is SYDVKM. The CDR3 spells CASKGTGPYEQYF. The CDR3 nucleotides are TGTGCCAGCAAAGGAACAGGCCCCTACGAGCAGTACTTC.

This clone has just a few counts. The chain uses TRBV29-1 and TRBJ2-2; D is unresolved. CDR3 length equals 13 residues. CDR1 is SQVTM, CDR2 ANQGSEA, per germline. V dropped 3 bases and J dropped 1 base, with 6 bases sitting between them. CDR3 sequence (DNA): TGCAGCGTTGATAGCAGGAACACCGGGGAGCTGTTTTTT. Protein sequence: CSVDSRNTGELFF.

The gene calls are TRBV6-5 and TRBJ1-5; D is undetermined. Trimming removed 6 bases from V and 2 bases from J, with 14 bases in between. The germline V gene encodes CDR1 MNHEY and CDR2 SVGAGI. This CDR3 is built from 15 residues. CDR3 bases: TGTGCCAGCAGCCCCTGGGGAGACGGCAATCAGCCCCAGCATTTT. It yields the protein CASSPWGDGNQPQHF.

This chain joins TRBV30 and TRBJ1-1, with TRBD1 as a possible D gene (5 bases). CDR1 is GTSNPN and CDR2 is SVGIG in the germline V gene (reference sequence). Trimming removed 5 bases from V and 5 bases from J, with 6 bases in between. This CDR3 contains 10 residues. This chain's CDR3 is CAWGGTEAFF. CDR3 nucleotide sequence: TGTGCCTGGGGGGGTACTGAAGCTTTCTTT.

V usage is TRBV7-9 and J usage is TRBJ2-4, with D unresolved. Trimming left V 1 base short and J 1 base short, with 17 bases between. The V gene's germline CDR1 is SEHNR and CDR2 FQNEAQ (reference sequence). This CDR3 is built from 18 residues. CDR3 amino acids: CASSLDVQSESAKNIQYF. Here the CDR3 DNA reads TGTGCCAGCAGCTTAGATGTTCAGTCAGAATCGGCCAAAAACATTCAGTACTTC.

V gene TRBV11-3 combines with J gene TRBJ2-3; D might be TRBD1 (5 bases). Per germline, CDR1 SGHNT and CDR2 YENEEA. The CDR3 covers 15 residues. V was cut by 0 bases and J by 4 bases, with 11 bases left in between. This CDR3 is CASSLEARAADTQYF. In nucleotides, the CDR3 is TGTGCCAGCAGCTTAGAGGCCAGGGCTGCAGATACGCAGTATTTT.

In nucleotides, the CDR3 is TGTGCCAGTAGTATCTCTGACAATTATTCACCCCTCCACTTT. Translated, it gives CASSISDNYSPLHF. The rearrangement joins TRBV19 to TRBJ1-6; no definite D call. Germline lookup yields CDR1 LNHDA and CDR2 SQIVND (reference sequence). This CDR3 has 14 residues. V shed 3 bases and J shed 8 bases, with 11 bases lying between them.

The chain combines TRBV30 with TRBJ1-4, with 9 bases identical to TRBD1. After removal of 5 bases from V and 5 bases from J, the junction contained 9 bases not matched to a gene. This CDR3 has 15 amino acids. CDR1 GTSNPN and CDR2 SVGIG come from the germline V gene (reference sequence). As DNA, the CDR3 is TGTGCCTGGGCAAATACCGGGACAGGGAATGAAAAACTGTTTTTT. Its translation: CAWANTGTGNEKLFF. The whole variable domain, remainder taken from reference TRBV30 and TRBJ1-4, is SQTIHQWPATLVQPVGSPLSLECTVEGTSNPNLYWYRQAAGRGLQLLFYSVGIGQISSEVPQNLSASRPQDRQFILSSKKLLLSDSGFYLCAWANTGTGNEKLFFGSGTQLSVL.

The V and J genes are TRBV2 and TRBJ2-5; 7 nucleotides agree with TRBD1. V shed 3 bases and J 14 bases; nucleotides not matched to a gene: 9. Germline V gene sequence: CDR1 SNHLY, CDR2 FYNNEI. The CDR3 contains 12 residues. CDR3 bases: TGTGCCAGCAGTGACGCCAGGGGGATCCGATACTTC. It encodes CASSDARGIRYF.

The chain combines TRBV6-6 with TRBJ1-2; D perhaps matches TRBD1 (5 bases). The germline V gene has CDR1 MNHNY and CDR2 SVGAGI (reference sequence). Trimming took off 0 bases at V and 2 bases at J, with 10 bases between the two ends. This CDR3 is 15 amino acids long. CDR3 coding DNA: TGTGCCAGCAGTTACTCGGGGGGAGACAACTATGGCTACACCTTC. Protein: CASSYSGGDNYGYTF.

The rearrangement links TRBV29-1 to TRBJ1-1; unclear D gene. V was shortened by 5 bases and J by 0 bases, with 10 bases between the two germline ends. The germline V gene encodes CDR1 SQVTM and CDR2 ANQGSEA. This CDR3 contains 13 residues. The CDR3 protein is CSVHTGMNTEAFF. The CDR3 nucleotides are TGCAGCGTTCATACCGGGATGAACACTGAAGCTTTCTTT.

The genes are TRBV27 and TRBJ1-5; 8 bases align to TRBD1. The CDR3 runs to 14 residues. Germline CDR1 reads MNHEY; CDR2 reads SMNVEV (reference sequence). Unmatched junction bases numbered 7, after V lost 5 bases and J lost 7 bases. The CDR3 DNA follows: TGTGCCAGCAGTCCAGGACAGGGATGGCAGCCCCAGCATTTT. Protein: CASSPGQGWQPQHF.

In this sample, this clone turned up a few times. J is TRBJ1-2 and V is TRBV14, with D hard to call. Trimming stripped 5 bases from V and 8 bases from J, with 24 bases between. Germline V gene lookup returns CDR1 SGHDN and CDR2 FVKESK. The CDR3 spans 16 residues. The DNA for the CDR3 is TGTGCCAGCAGCTGGCGGGAGCGGAGAGTCCTTAGGGGCTACACCTTC. This encodes CASSWRERRVLRGYTF. Filled out from reference TRBV14 and TRBJ1-2, the complete variable domain reads EAGVTQFPSHSVIEKGQTVTLRCDPISGHDNLYWYRRVMGKEIKFLLHFVKESKQDESGMPNNRFLAERTGGTYSTLKVQPAELEDSGVYFCASSWRERRVLRGYTFGSGTRLTVV.

The gene calls are TRBV10-3 and TRBJ2-1; perhaps D is TRBD1 or TRBD2 (6 bases each). The V end was cut by 10 bases, the J end by 8 bases, with 21 bases between. The CDR3 has 14 residues. Per the germline V gene, CDR1 is ENHRY and CDR2 is SYGVKD. The CDR3 is CATGERGSSDEQFF. The CDR3, as DNA: TGTGCCACGGGAGAAAGGGGGAGTTCGGATGAGCAGTTCTTC.

V is TRBV6-5 and J is TRBJ2-6; D unresolved. From germline, CDR1 is MNHEY and CDR2 SVGAGI. The CDR3 is 13 residues long. Trimming stripped 5 bases from V and 12 bases from J, with 14 bases between. CDR3 sequence (DNA): TGTGCCAGCAGTAGGATTGGGTTGGGCGTCCTGACTTTC. This codes for CASSRIGLGVLTF.

J is TRBJ2-7 and V is TRBV4-1; D is unclear. This CDR3 has 15 residues. V lost 0 bases to trimming and J lost 0 bases, with 9 bases between them. Germline V gene sequence: CDR1 MGHRA, CDR2 YSYEKL. CDR3 sequence (DNA): TGCGCCAGCAGCCAAGAAATACTCCCCTCCTACGAGCAGTACTTC. It encodes CASSQEILPSYEQYF.

This clone has more than one count but fewer than ten. The chain joins TRBV30 to TRBJ1-2; no clear D gene. Germline loops: CDR1 GTSNPN, CDR2 SVGIG (reference sequence). The CDR3 contains 13 residues. The V and J ends lost 0 bases and 4 bases respectively, with 9 bases between them. Written as DNA, the CDR3 is TGTGCCTGGAGTGTAGGGCAGCCCTATGGCTACACCTTC. The encoded protein is CAWSVGQPYGYTF.

The CDR3 sequence is CASSYQGSSYNSPLHF. The CDR3 coding sequence is TGTGCCAGCAGCTACCAGGGGAGCTCCTATAATTCACCCCTCCACTTT. This sequence joins TRBV5-8 and TRBJ1-6; D is possibly TRBD1 (6 bases). The germline V and J ends were trimmed by 3 bases and 0 bases, with 10 bases remaining between them. Germline assignment: CDR1 SGHTS and CDR2 YDEGEE. The CDR3 sequence is 16 residues long. The variable domain in full, with the rest retrieved from reference TRBV5-8 and TRBJ1-6, is EAGVTQSPTHLIKTRGQQATLRCSPISGHTSVYWYQQALGLGLQFLLWYDEGEERNRGNFPPRFSGRQFPNYSSELNVNALELEDSALYLCASSYQGSSYNSPLHFGNGTRLTVT.